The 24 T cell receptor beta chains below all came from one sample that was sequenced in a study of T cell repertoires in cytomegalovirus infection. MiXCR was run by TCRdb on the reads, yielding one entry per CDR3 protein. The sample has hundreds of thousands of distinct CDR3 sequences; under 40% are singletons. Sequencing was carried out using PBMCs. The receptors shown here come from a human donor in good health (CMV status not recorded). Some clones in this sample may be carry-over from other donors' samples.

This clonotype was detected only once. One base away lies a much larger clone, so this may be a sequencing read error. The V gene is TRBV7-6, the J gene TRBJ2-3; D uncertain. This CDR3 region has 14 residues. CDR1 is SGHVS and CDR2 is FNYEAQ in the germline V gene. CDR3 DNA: TGTGCCAGCAGCTTACAACTGGTCACAGATACGAAGTATTTT. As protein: CASSLQLVTDTKYF.

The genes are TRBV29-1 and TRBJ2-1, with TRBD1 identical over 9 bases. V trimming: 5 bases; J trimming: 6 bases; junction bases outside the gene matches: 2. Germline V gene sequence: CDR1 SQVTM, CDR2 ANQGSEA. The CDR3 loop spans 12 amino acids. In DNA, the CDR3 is TGCAGCGTTACGACAGGGGGCAATGAGCAGTTCTTC. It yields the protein CSVTTGGNEQFF.

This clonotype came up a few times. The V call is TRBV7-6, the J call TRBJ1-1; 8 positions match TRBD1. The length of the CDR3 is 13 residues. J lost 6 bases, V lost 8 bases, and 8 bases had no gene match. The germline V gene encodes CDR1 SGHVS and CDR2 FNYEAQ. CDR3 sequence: CASASQGASEAFF. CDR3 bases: TGTGCCAGCGCCTCCCAGGGGGCGTCTGAAGCTTTCTTT.

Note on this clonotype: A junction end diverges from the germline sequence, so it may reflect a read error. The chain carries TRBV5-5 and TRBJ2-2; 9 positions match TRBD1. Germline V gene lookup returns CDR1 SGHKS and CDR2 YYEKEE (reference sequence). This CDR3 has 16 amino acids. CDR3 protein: CASSWGGQGYTGVLVF. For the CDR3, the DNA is TGTGCCAGCAGCTGGGGAGGACAGGGGTACACCGGGGTGCTGGTTTTT.

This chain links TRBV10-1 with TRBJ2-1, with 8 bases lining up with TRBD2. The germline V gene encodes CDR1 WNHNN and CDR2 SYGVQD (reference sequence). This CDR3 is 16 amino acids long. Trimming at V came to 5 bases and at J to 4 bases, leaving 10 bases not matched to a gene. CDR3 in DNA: TGCGCCAGCAGTTCTCCGGGACTAGGGGTTTACAATGAGCAGTTCTTC. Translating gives CASSSPGLGVYNEQFF.

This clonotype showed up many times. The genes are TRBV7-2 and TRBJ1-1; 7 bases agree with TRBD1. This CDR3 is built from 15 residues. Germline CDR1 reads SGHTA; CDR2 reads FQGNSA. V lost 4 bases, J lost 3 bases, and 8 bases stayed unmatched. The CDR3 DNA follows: TGTGCCAGCAGCTCGACACAGGGGCTTGACACTGAAGCTTTCTTT. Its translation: CASSSTQGLDTEAFF. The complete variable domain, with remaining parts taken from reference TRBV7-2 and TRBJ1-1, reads GAGVSQSPSNKVTEKGKDVELRCDPISGHTALYWYRQSLGQGLEFLIYFQGNSAPDKSGLPSDRFSAERTGGSVSTLTIQRTQQEDSAVYLCASSSTQGLDTEAFFGQGTRLTVV.

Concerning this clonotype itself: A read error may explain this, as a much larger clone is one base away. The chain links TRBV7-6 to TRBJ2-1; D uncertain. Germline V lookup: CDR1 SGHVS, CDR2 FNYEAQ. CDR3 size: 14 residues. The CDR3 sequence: CASSLASVYNEQCF. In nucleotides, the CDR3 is TGTGCCAGCAGCTTAGCCAGCGTCTACAATGAGCAGTGCTTC.

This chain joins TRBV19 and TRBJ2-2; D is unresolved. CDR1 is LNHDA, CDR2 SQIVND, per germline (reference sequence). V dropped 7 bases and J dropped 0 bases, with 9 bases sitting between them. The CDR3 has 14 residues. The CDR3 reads CASNKNANTGELFF. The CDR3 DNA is TGTGCCAGTAATAAAAACGCGAACACCGGGGAGCTGTTTTTT.

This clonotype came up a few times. DNA of the CDR3: TGCGCCAGCAGCCAAGGGGACACCCTATCCTACGAGCAGTACTTC. Translation gives CASSQGDTLSYEQYF. V and J are TRBV4-1 and TRBJ2-7, with TRBD1 as a possible D gene (6 bases). CDR3 size: 15 residues. Looked up from germline, CDR1 is MGHRA and CDR2 is YSYEKL. Trimming removed 1 base from V and 1 base from J, with 11 bases in between.

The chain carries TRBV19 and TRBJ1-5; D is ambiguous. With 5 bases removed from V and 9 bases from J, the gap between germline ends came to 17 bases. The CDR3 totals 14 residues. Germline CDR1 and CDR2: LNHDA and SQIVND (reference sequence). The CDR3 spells CASSDRAPVRPQHF. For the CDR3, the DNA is TGTGCCAGTAGTGACCGGGCCCCGGTCCGGCCCCAGCATTTT. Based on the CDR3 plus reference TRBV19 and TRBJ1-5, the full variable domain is DGGITQSPKYLFRKEGQNVTLSCEQNLNHDAMYWYRQDPGQGLRLIYYSQIVNDFQKGDIAEGYSVSREKKESFPLTVTSAQKNPTAFYLCASSDRAPVRPQHFGDGTRLSIL.

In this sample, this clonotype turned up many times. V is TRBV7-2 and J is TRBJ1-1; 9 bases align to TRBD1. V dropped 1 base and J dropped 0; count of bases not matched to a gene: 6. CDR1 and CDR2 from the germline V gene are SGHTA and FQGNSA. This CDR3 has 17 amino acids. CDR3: CASSLGGTGLLNTEAFF. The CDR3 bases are TGTGCCAGCAGCTTAGGGGGGACAGGGCTATTGAACACTGAAGCTTTCTTT.

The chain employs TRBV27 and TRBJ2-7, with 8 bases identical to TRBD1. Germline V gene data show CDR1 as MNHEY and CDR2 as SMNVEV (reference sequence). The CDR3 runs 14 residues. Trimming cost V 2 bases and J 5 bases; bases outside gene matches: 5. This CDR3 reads CASSLGQGQHEQYF. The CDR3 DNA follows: TGTGCCAGCAGTTTAGGACAGGGTCAGCACGAGCAGTACTTC.

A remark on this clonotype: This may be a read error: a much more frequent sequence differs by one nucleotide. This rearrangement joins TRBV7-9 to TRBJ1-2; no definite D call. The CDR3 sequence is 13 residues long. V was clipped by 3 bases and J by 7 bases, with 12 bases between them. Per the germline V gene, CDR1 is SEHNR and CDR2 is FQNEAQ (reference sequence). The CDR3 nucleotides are TGTGCCAGCAGCTTTAGGGATTTCAGTGGCTACACCTTC. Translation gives CASSFRDFSGYTF.

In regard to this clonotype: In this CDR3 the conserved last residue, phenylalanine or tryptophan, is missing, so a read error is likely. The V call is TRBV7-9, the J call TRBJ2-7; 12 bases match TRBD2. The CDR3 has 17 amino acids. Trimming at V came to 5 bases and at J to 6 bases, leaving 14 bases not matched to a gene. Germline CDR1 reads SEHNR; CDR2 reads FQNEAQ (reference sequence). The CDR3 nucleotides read TGTGCCAGCAGCCCGTCTAGCGGGGGGGCCAAGGGTACCGAGCAGTACCTC. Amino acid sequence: CASSPSSGGAKGTEQYL.

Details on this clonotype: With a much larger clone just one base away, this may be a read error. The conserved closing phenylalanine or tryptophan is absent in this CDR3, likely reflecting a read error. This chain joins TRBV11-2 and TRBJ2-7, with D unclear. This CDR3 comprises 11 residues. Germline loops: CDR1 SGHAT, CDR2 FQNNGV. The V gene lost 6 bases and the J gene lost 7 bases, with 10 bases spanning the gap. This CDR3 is CASSRAWEQYL. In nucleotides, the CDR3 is TGTGCCAGCAGTCGGGCATGGGAGCAGTACTTA.

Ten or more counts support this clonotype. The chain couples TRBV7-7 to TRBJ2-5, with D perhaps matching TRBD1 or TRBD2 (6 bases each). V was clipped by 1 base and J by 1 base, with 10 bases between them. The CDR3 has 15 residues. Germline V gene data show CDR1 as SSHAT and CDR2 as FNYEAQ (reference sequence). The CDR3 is CASSLGGGSQETQYF. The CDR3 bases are TGTGCCAGCAGCTTAGGAGGGGGGTCCCAAGAGACCCAGTACTTC. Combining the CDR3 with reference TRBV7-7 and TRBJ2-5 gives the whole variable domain GAGVSQSPRYKVTKRGQDVTLRCDPISSHATLYWYQQALGQGPEFLTYFNYEAQPDKSGLPSDRFSAERPEGSISTLTIQRTEQRDSAMYRCASSLGGGSQETQYFGPGTRLLVL.

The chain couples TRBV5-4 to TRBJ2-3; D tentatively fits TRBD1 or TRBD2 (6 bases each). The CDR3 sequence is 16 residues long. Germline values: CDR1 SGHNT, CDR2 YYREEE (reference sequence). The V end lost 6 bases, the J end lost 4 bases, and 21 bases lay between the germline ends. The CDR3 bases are TGTGCCAGCACCCCACCCGGGTGGAGGGGGGCAGATACGCAGTATTTT. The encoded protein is CASTPPGWRGADTQYF.

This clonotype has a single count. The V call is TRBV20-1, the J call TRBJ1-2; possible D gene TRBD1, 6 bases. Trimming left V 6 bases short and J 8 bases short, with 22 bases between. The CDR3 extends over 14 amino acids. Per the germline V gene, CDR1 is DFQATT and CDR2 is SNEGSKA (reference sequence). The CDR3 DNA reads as TGCAGTGCGAGGGGGGGGGGCAGTCGGTACGGCTACACCTTC. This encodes CSARGGGSRYGYTF.

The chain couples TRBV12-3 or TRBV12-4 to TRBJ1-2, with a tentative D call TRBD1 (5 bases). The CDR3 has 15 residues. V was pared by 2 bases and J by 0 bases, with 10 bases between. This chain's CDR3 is CASSLSRQTNYGYTF. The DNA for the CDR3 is TGTGCCAGCAGTTTATCTCGACAGACTAACTATGGCTACACCTTC.

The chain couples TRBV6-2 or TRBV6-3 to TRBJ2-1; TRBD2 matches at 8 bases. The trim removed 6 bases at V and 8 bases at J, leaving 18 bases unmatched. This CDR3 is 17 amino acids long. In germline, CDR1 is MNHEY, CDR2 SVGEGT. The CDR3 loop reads CASRSRTSHNPWYEQFF. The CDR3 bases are TGTGCCAGCAGAAGTAGGACTAGCCATAACCCTTGGTATGAGCAGTTCTTC.

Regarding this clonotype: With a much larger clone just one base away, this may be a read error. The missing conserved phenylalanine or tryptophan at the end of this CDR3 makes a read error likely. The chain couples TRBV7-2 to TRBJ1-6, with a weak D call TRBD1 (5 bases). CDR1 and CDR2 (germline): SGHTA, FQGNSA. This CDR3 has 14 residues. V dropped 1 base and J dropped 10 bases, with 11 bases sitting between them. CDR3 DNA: TGTGCCAGCAGCTTAGTCGGGGCCAGCTCACCCCTCCACTCT. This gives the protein CASSLVGASSPLHS.

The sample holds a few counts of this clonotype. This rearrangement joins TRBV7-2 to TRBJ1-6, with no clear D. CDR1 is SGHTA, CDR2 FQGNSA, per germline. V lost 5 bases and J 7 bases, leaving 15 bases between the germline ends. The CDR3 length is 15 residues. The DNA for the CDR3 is TGTGCCAGCAGCAGTAGTTTAGGGCTGAATTCACCCCTCCACTTT. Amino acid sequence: CASSSSLGLNSPLHF.

The DNA of the CDR3 is TGTGCCAGCAGCCAGACGACAGGAGTCTCTGGAAACACCATATATTTT. As protein: CASSQTTGVSGNTIYF. The V gene is TRBV14, the J gene TRBJ1-3; tentatively, D is TRBD1 (6 bases). Trimming stripped 3 bases from V and 0 bases from J, with 12 bases between. CDR3 length: 16 amino acids. CDR1 and CDR2 from the germline V gene are SGHDN and FVKESK. Filled out from reference TRBV14 and TRBJ1-3, the complete variable domain reads EAGVTQFPSHSVIEKGQTVTLRCDPISGHDNLYWYRRVMGKEIKFLLHFVKESKQDESGMPNNRFLAERTGGTYSTLKVQPAELEDSGVYFCASSQTTGVSGNTIYFGEGSWLTVV.

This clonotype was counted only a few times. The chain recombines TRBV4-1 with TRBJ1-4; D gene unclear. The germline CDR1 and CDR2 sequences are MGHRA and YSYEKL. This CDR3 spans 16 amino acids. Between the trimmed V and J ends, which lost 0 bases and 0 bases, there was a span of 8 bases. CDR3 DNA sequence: TGCGCCAGCAGCCAAGATAGAGGCACAACTAATGAAAAACTGTTTTTT. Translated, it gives CASSQDRGTTNEKLFF.